This entry is about one TCR beta chain. The entry originates in a study of blood T cell repertoires in COVID-19. At the level of the study: The samples span acute and convalescent COVID-19 from the United States, Italy and Spain. T cells, B-cell-depleted T cells, or PBMCs supplied cDNA or gDNA.

V dropped 3 bases and J dropped 0; count of bases not matched to a gene: 7. In germline, CDR1 is KGHSH, CDR2 LQKENI. The CDR3 loop spans 17 amino acids. The repertoire was sequenced with immunoSEQ multiplex PCR; TCRdb's copy has only in-frame clones and lacks some. This table holds approximately 150,000 clones, roughly 82% found once. The chain links TRBV18 to TRBJ1-4, with TRBD1 identical over 7 bases. This clonotype was sampled from a man in his 70s with acute or convalescent COVID-19. The sample consisted of peripheral blood. In DNA form, the CDR3 reads TGTGCCAGCTCACCCCCCGGGGACAGACCAACTAATGAAAAACTGTTTTTT. It encodes CASSPPGDRPTNEKLFF.